This entry features one T cell receptor (beta chain) sequence. As every portion of the isolated RNA was reverse transcribed, the sequencing read expressed TCRB transcripts. Assay: immunoSEQ multiplex PCR; the TCRdb copy retains only in-frame clones and omits some. The sample has 250,000 to 350,000 clones, roughly 15% seen once; the top ten hold under 8.5%. Purity exceeded 95% in all sorted populations. The data were taken from a study of beta chain features in type 1 diabetes. Study overall: What patients shared with healthy donors was a similar profile of age, gender and cell yields.

V was cut by 0 bases and J by 8 bases, with 22 bases left in between. The length of the CDR3 is 17 residues. Germline CDR1 SGHTA, CDR2 FQGNSA. The sample was central memory CD4+ T cells from blood. This TCR was sampled from a man aged 25 to 40 in good health. The chain has TRBV7-2 and TRBJ1-2; tentatively, D is TRBD1 (6 bases). The CDR3 is CASSLAFGGLGSYGYTF. The CDR3 DNA reads TGTGCCAGCAGCTTAGCATTTGGGGGCCTCGGGAGTTACGGCTACACCTTC.